These T cell receptor beta chains were read from a single sample in a study of cytomegalovirus exposure and HLA in healthy donors. Profiled with immunoSEQ multiplex PCR; TCRdb holds only in-frame clones, not every one. The table lists 150,000 to 200,000 clones, almost 80% of them singletons, with about 1% in the top ten. Sample: PBMCs. The receptor source for this set is a woman aged 45-59 years in good health and CMV-seropositive. CDR3s include the opening cysteine and the closing phenylalanine or tryptophan. Fields, in order: CDR3 protein, V gene, D gene, J gene. D genes are given only for firm matches.

CASTRDRGNLDTQYF	TRBV2	TRBD1	TRBJ2-3
CASSLDYFGPYEQYF	TRBV7-2	NA	TRBJ2-7
CASSRTGGLQETQYF	TRBV19	NA	TRBJ2-5
CASSPGGGRGAQETQYF	TRBV7-6	TRBD2	TRBJ2-5
CASRYRGGYNEQFF	TRBV27	NA	TRBJ2-1
CASSESGVYGYTF	TRBV2	NA	TRBJ1-2
CASSYSAGGPDEQYF	TRBV6-6	TRBD2	TRBJ2-7
CASSPDRDSLQPQHF	TRBV2	TRBD1	TRBJ1-5
CASSGGGGSQETQYF	TRBV7-2	NA	TRBJ2-5
CASRGGRGIGYTF	TRBV2	TRBD1	TRBJ1-2
CASSAPGQGIHEQYF	TRBV19	TRBD1	TRBJ2-7
CASSWEVSETQYF	TRBV7-9	NA	TRBJ2-5
CASSQENVDSAFF	TRBV14	NA	TRBJ1-1
CASSVGGTEAFF	TRBV28	NA	TRBJ1-1
CASSRTSGSYAYNEQFF	TRBV2	TRBD2	TRBJ2-1
CASSQDFTGGRETQYF	TRBV4-2	TRBD1	TRBJ2-5
CAISPGQGNEKLFF	TRBV10-3	TRBD1	TRBJ1-4
CASSSTAISYEQYF	TRBV7-9	NA	TRBJ2-7
CASSNTWGTGVHEQYF	TRBV2	TRBD1	TRBJ2-7
CASSLVYLGAYNEQFF	TRBV7-9	NA	TRBJ2-1
CASSSPGTGQEKLFF	TRBV6-1	TRBD1	TRBJ1-4
CASSDLGRLVEQFF	TRBV6-4	NA	TRBJ2-1
CAWSAIGQFLNTEAFF	TRBV30	NA	TRBJ1-1
CASSSRTGVINEQYF	TRBV5-1	TRBD1	TRBJ2-7
CASSYSDRDGYTF	TRBV6-5	TRBD1	TRBJ1-2
CASSLSYTEAFF	TRBV11-2	NA	TRBJ1-1
CASSPDRVSYNEQFF	TRBV5-1	TRBD1	TRBJ2-1
CASSAIGTGGADTEAFF	TRBV27	TRBD1	TRBJ1-1
CASSGRTGEIPSGNTIYF	TRBV6-1	TRBD1	TRBJ1-3
CASSLEWGAVNGYTF	TRBV5-1	NA	TRBJ1-2
CASSPYHGYGYTF	TRBV4-1	NA	TRBJ1-2
CASSPYSGATNEKLFF	TRBV18	NA	TRBJ1-4
CASSMGQGAGVYGYTF	TRBV19	TRBD1	TRBJ1-2
CASQRGSTNEKLFF	TRBV10-3	NA	TRBJ1-4
CASSSLRVNYGYTF	TRBV13	NA	TRBJ1-2
CASSLTSGRTYEQYF	TRBV6-5	TRBD2	TRBJ2-7
CASSQDFRGGRAFF	TRBV14	NA	TRBJ1-1
CAISGPYTEAFF	TRBV10-3	NA	TRBJ1-1
CASSLSVAGTDEQYF	TRBV5-4	TRBD2	TRBJ2-7
CASSEARGSWNTEAFF	TRBV2	NA	TRBJ1-1
CASSLAGEYTEAFF	TRBV11-3	NA	TRBJ1-1
CASSLASGGAVYEQYF	TRBV27	TRBD2	TRBJ2-7
CASSVTETEAFF	TRBV2	NA	TRBJ1-1
CASSEEASGEQFF	TRBV2	NA	TRBJ2-1
CASTGLTSTDTQYF	TRBV2	NA	TRBJ2-3
CASSPQWTRNNEQFF	TRBV19	TRBD2	TRBJ2-1
CASSELRGGETQYF	TRBV2	NA	TRBJ2-5
CSVGMSYEQYF	TRBV29-1	NA	TRBJ2-7
CASSFGGVNTEAFF	TRBV27	NA	TRBJ1-1
CASAEIQGAEQYF	TRBV2	NA	TRBJ2-7
CASSRQGTDTQYF	TRBV5-6	NA	TRBJ2-3
CASSEGTGQGYTEAFF	TRBV6-1	TRBD1	TRBJ1-1
CASSPDRNYGYTF	TRBV10-1	TRBD1	TRBJ1-2